This T cell receptor (beta chain) was observed in a study of cytomegalovirus exposure and HLA in healthy donors. Study conclusions and caveats: Serostatus for CMV was the only available immune exposure information. High sensitivity and specificity were reportedly achieved when the classifier diagnosed cytomegalovirus status.

The donors (healthy individuals) were bone marrow donors. Researchers ran the PCR with 60 Vbeta and 13 Jbeta primers. In the authors' workflow: Unique TCR beta chains totaled some 81 million in a later count, with around 12 million of them shared. Here immunoSEQ multiplex PCR was the method, and the copy in TCRdb shows in-frame clones only, minus some. V and J calls and clone size are given by that table; D and trimming were obtained from the DNA. This sample has under 200,000 clones, with 55% to 80% found just once. The CDR3 is 15 residues long. CDR1 and CDR2 from the germline V gene are SGHDN and FVKESK. The junction had 3 bases not matched to a gene; V was cut back by 2 bases and J by 0 bases. Points on this clone: The target antigen is unknown.

The source material was PBMCs. The sequence derives from a woman in her late teens or twenties in good health and CMV-seropositive. The chain carries TRBV14 and TRBJ2-7; 8 bases map to TRBD2. The CDR3 DNA reads as TGTGCCAGCAGCCAATCCGGGAGGGGCTCCTACGAGCAGTACTTC. Its translation: CASSQSGRGSYEQYF.